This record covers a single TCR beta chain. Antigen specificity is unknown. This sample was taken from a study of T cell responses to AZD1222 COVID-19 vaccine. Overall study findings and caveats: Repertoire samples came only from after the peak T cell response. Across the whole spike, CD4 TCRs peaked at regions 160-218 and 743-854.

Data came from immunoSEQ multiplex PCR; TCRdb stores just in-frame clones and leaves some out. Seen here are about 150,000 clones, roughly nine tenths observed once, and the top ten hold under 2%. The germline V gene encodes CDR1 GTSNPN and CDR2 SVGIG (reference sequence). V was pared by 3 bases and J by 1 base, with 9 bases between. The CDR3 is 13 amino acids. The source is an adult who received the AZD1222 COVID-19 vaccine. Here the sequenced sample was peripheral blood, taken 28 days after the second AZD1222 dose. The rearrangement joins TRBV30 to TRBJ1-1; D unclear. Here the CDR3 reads CAWRIFANTEAFF. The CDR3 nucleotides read TGTGCCTGGAGGATTTTCGCGAACACTGAAGCTTTCTTT.